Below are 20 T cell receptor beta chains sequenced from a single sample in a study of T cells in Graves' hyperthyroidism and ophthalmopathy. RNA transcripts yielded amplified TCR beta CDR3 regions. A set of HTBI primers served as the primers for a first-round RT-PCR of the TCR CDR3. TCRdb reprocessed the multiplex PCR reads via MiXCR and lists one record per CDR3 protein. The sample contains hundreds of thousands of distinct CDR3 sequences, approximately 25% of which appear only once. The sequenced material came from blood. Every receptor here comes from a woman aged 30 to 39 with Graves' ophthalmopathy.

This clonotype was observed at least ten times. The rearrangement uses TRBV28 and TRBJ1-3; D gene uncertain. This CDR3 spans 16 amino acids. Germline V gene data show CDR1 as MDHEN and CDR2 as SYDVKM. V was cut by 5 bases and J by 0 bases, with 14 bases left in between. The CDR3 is CASSLPNSYSGNTIYF. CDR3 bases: TGTGCCAGCAGTCTACCGAACTCTTACTCTGGAAACACCATATATTTT.

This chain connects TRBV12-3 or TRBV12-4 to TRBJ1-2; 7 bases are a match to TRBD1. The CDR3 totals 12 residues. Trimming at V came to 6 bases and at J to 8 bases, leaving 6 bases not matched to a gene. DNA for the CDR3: TGTGCCAGCAGACAGACAGGGACCGGCTACACCTTC. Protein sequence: CASRQTGTGYTF.

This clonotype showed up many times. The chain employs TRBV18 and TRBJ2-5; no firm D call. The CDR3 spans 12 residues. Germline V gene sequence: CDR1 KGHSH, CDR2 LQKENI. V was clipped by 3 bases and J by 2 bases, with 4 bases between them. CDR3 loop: CASSPEQETQYF. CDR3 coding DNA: TGTGCCAGCTCACCGGAACAAGAGACCCAGTACTTC.

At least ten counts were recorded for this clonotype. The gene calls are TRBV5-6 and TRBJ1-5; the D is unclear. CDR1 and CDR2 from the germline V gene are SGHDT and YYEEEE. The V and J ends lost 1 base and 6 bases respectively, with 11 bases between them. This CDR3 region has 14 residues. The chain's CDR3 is CASSLFGLFQPQHF. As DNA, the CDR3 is TGTGCCAGCAGCTTGTTTGGGTTATTTCAGCCCCAGCATTTT.

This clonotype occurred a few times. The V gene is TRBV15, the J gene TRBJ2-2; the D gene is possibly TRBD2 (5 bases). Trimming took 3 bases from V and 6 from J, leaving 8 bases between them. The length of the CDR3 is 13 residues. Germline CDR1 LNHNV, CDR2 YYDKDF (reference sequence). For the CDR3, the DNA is TGTGCCACCAGCAGGGGCGGGTCCGGGGAGCTGTTTTTT. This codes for CATSRGGSGELFF.

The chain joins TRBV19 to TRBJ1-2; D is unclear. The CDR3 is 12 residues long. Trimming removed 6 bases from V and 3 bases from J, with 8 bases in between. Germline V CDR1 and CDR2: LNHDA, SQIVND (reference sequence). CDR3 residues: CASSLEDYGYTF. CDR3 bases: TGTGCCAGTAGCCTGGAGGACTATGGCTACACCTTC.

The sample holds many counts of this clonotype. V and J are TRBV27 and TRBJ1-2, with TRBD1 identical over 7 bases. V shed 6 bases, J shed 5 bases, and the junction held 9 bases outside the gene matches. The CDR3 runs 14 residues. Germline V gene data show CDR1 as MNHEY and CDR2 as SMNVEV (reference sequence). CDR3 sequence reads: CASSSITGQYGYTF. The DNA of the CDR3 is TGTGCCAGCAGCTCTATTACGGGACAGTATGGCTACACCTTC.

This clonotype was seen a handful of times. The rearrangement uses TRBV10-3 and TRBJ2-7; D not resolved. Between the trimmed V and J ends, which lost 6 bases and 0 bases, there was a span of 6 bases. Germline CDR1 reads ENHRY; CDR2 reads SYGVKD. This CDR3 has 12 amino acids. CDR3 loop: CAIRQTSYEQYF. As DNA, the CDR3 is TGTGCCATCAGACAGACCTCCTACGAGCAGTACTTC.

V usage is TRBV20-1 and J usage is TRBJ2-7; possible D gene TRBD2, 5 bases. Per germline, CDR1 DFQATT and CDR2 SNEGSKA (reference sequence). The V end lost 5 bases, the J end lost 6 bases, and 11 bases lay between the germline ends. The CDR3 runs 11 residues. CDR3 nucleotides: TGCAGTGCTTTAGGGAGTACCGAGCAGTACTTC. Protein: CSALGSTEQYF.

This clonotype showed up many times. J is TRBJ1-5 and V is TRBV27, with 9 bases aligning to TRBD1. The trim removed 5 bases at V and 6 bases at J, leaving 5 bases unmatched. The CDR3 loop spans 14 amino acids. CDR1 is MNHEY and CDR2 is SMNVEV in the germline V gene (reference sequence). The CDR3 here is CASSPQGASQPQHF. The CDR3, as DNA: TGTGCCAGCAGTCCACAGGGGGCTAGTCAGCCCCAGCATTTT.

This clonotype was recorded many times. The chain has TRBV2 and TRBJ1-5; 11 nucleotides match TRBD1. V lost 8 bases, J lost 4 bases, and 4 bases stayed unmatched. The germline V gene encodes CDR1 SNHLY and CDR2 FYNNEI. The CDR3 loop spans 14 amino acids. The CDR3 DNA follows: TGTGCCAGCGGCCGGGACAGGGGGAATCAGCCCCAGCATTTT. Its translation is CASGRDRGNQPQHF. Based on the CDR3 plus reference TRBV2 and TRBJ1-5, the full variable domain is EPEVTQTPSHQVTQMGQEVILRCVPISNHLYFYWYRQILGQKVEFLVSFYNNEISEKSEIFDDQFSVERPDGSNFTLKIRSTKLEDSAMYFCASGRDRGNQPQHFGDGTRLSIL.

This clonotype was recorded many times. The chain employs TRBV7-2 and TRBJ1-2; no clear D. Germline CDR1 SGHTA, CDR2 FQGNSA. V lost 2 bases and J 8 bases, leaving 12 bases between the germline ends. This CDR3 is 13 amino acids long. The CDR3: CASSLSPKDGYTF. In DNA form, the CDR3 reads TGTGCCAGCAGCTTATCCCCCAAGGACGGCTACACCTTC.

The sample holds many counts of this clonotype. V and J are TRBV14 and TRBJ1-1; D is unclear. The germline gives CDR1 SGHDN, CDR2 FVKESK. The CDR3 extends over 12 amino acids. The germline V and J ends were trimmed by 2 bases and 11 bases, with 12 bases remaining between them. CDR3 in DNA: TGTGCCAGCAGCCAACCGCACAACGTCGCTTTCTTT. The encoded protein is CASSQPHNVAFF. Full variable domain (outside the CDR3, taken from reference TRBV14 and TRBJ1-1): EAGVTQFPSHSVIEKGQTVTLRCDPISGHDNLYWYRRVMGKEIKFLLHFVKESKQDESGMPNNRFLAERTGGTYSTLKVQPAELEDSGVYFCASSQPHNVAFFGQGTRLTVV.

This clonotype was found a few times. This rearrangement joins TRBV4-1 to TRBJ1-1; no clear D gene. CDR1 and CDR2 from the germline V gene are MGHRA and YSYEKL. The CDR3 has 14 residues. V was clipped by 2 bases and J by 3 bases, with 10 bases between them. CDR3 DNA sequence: TGCGCCAGCAGCCAACGAAATCCGGACACTGAAGCTTTCTTT. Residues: CASSQRNPDTEAFF.

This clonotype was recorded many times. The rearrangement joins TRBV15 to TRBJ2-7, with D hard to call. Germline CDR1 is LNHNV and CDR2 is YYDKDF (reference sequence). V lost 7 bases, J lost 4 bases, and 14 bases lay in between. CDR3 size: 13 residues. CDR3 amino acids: CATKLADEYEQYF. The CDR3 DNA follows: TGTGCCACCAAGTTGGCGGACGAGTACGAGCAGTACTTC.

Here the CDR3 reads CASSTGLASTDTQYF. The DNA of the CDR3 is TGTGCCAGCAGCACGGGACTAGCTAGCACAGATACGCAGTATTTT. The chain combines TRBV11-2 with TRBJ2-3; TRBD2 agrees at 9 bases. The CDR3 is 15 amino acids. Germline V gene lookup returns CDR1 SGHAT and CDR2 FQNNGV. V gave up 5 bases and J gave up 0 bases; unmatched junction bases: 3.

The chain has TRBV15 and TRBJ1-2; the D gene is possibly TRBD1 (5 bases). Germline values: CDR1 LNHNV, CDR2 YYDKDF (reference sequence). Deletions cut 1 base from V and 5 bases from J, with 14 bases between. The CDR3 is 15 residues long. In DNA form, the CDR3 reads TGTGCCACCAGCAGAGCCGGAGGGGTGGGTTATGGCTACACCTTC. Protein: CATSRAGGVGYGYTF.

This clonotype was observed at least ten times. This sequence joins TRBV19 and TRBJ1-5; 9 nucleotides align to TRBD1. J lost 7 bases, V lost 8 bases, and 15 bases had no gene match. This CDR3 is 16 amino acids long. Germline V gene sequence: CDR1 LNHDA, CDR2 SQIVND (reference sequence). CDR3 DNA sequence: TGTGCCAGTGTAACAGGGGGCGCGGGGTCTAGCCAGCCCCAGCATTTT. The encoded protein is CASVTGGAGSSQPQHF.

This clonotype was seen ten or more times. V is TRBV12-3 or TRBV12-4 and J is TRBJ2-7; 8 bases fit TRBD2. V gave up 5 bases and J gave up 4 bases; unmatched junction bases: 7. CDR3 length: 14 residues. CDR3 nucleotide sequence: TGTGCCAGCAGTCTACGGGGGGGGGTGTACGAGCAGTACTTC. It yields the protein CASSLRGGVYEQYF.

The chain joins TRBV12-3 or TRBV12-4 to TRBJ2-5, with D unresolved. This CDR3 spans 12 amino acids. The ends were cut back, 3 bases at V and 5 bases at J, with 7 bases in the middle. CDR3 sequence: CASSFSVETQYF. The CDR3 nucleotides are TGTGCCAGCAGTTTTAGTGTTGAGACCCAGTACTTC.